This TCR beta chain emerged from a study of shared T cell receptors in the human thymus. CDR3 length: 15 residues. V was clipped by 3 bases and J by 5 bases, with 13 bases between them. Germline CDR1 SNHLY, CDR2 FYNNEI. The data were produced by immunoSEQ multiplex PCR, yet TCRdb's version contains in-frame clones alone and is incomplete. The profile shows under 700,000 clones, approximately 78% of them singletons. This sample also belongs to another study, concerning human thymus T cells. This second report adds: It was healthy Finnish infants having corrective surgery for congenital heart defects who were the donors. Corrective heart surgery yielded resections, and these provided the thymus tissue. Repertoires sampled from thymus and blood appeared biased in V and J gene usage.

This rearrangement joins TRBV2 to TRBJ2-2, with D tentatively TRBD2 (5 bases). The clonotype was recovered from a boy in the first two years of life with a congenital heart defect. The sequenced sample was thymocytes. In nucleotides, the CDR3 is TGTGCCAGCAGTGAGGGTCTAGCCCCAACCGGGGAGCTGTTTTTT. Its protein product is CASSEGLAPTGELFF.